This TCR beta chain was sequenced during a study of beta chain features in type 1 diabetes. Across the study: When patients were set against healthy donors, age, gender and cell yields were similar. Regarding the study as a whole: Across all four CD4+ subsets, people with type 1 diabetes showed modestly shorter TCRB CDR3s. Healthy donors had naive, central memory and Treg TCRB repertoires that appeared less similar than those seen among patients. PCR may have favored shorter templates equally in patients and controls.

This clone appeared a few times. Its antigen remains unidentified. The germline gives CDR1 SEHNR, CDR2 FQNEAQ (reference sequence). Trimming at V came to 5 bases and at J to 9 bases, leaving 5 bases not matched to a gene. The CDR3 sequence is 14 residues long. A single heparinised blood sample, averaging around 110 mL, was obtained per donor. TCRB transcripts that were expressed got sequenced, as all of the isolated RNA had been reverse transcribed. Measured with immunoSEQ multiplex PCR; TCRdb has only the in-frame clones, and not every one. The sample holds 20,000 to 30,000 clones, under 50% seen once.

Sequencing used stem cell memory CD4+ T cells from blood. This TCR derives from a man between 25 and 39 years old with type 1 diabetes. The J gene is TRBJ1-6, the V gene TRBV7-9; TRBD1 agrees at 9 bases. CDR3 residues: CASSGGTGLSPLHF. The CDR3 DNA reads as TGTGCCAGCAGCGGGGGGACAGGGCTTTCACCCCTCCACTTT.